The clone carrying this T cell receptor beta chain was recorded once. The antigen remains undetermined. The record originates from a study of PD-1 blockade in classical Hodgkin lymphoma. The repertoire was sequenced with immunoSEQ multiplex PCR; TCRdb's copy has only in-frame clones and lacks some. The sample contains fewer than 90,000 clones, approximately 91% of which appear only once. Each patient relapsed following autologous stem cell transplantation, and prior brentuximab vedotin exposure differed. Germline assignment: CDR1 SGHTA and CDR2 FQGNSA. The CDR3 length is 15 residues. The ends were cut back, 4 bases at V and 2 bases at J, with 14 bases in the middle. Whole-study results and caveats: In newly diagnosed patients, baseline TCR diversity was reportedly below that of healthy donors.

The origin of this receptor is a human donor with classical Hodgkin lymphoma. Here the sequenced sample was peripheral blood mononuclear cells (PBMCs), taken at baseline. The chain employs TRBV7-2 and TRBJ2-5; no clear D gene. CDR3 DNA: TGTGCCAGCAGCTCGAGCTGGGGTCTACAAGAGACCCAGTACTTC. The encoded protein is CASSSSWGLQETQYF.